This TCR beta chain was observed in a study of blood T cell repertoires in COVID-19. Some clones are missing from TCRdb's copy, which holds only in-frame ones; the method was immunoSEQ multiplex PCR. The sample shows about 84,000 clones, about 82% of them seen only once. The sample holds one count of this clone. The CDR3 totals 15 residues. The germline V gene encodes CDR1 MNHEY and CDR2 SVGEGT. With 6 bases removed from V and 6 bases from J, the gap between germline ends came to 17 bases. The material sequenced was peripheral blood. The clonotype was recovered from a woman older than 75 with acute or convalescent COVID-19. The rearrangement joins TRBV6-2 or TRBV6-3 to TRBJ2-2; D possibly corresponds to TRBD1 (6 bases). The CDR3 loop reads CASSLDAGDPGELFF. The DNA for the CDR3 is TGTGCCAGCAGCCTGGATGCAGGGGACCCCGGGGAGCTGTTTTTT.